Described below is a single T cell receptor (beta chain) sequence and its context. It lacks a known antigen. Base qualities are not provided; no much larger clone lies one nucleotide away. In total, approximately 700 healthy bone marrow donors made up the cohort. At the time of sampling, all cohort members were nominally healthy, though unrecorded immune exposures were likely present. The donor tested CMV seronegative, placing the donor among the approximately 360 seronegative members of the cohort. A peripheral blood sample was collected from each donor, and TCR beta sequencing was performed on peripheral blood mononuclear cells. The Qiagen DNeasy Blood Extraction Kit was used to extract genomic DNA from the blood cell samples. The receptor library was made with the immunoSEQ multiplex PCR assay. For the multiplex PCR, a mixture combining 60 forward primers for TCR Vbeta segments and 13 reverse primers for TCR Jbeta segments was used. Amplification of the CDR3 region of rearranged TCR beta genes was performed with a multiplex PCR assay on genomic DNA. The Illumina HiSeq System was used to sequence the amplified TCR beta libraries as 87-base-pair reads. Per the original workflow: Across the 700 or so repertoires, a later analysis counted 80 million or so unique TCR beta chains, 9 million to 14 million of which were shared by at least two donors. Raw reads were error-corrected and collapsed into unique sequences with a nearest-neighbor algorithm that merged closely related sequences to remove PCR and sequencing errors. CDR3 sequences were aligned to IMGT reference sequences to assign V, D and J gene segments. For a sequence to be retained, a match of at least six nucleotides was required to both a V gene segment and a J gene segment. A rearrangement counted as productive if the CDR3 had no stop codons and remained in frame with V and J, and every other rearrangement counted as non-productive. CDR3 was defined by IMGT convention, running from the second conserved V-encoded cysteine to the conserved J-encoded phenylalanine. In an earlier analysis of more than 550 of the donors, sequences lacking an unambiguous match to a single V gene segment were excluded. In an earlier analysis of a few hundred of the donors, V segments were called functional above 56.7% productive rearrangements and were called segregating when the between-donor standard deviation exceeded 5%. A statistical classification framework was developed to diagnose cytomegalovirus status using the catalog of TCR beta chain sequences. A later analysis assigned V and J genes by comparing TCR nucleotide sequences with IMGT/GENE-DB human TR gene sequences. Using the TCRdist pipeline, a later analysis assigned CDR3 sequences along with most-parsimonious VDJ recombination scenarios. In a later analysis, each TCR beta chain was defined by its CDR3 amino acid sequence together with its V-gene family, and reads lacking a unique V-gene family were excluded. As a way to deal with suspected cross-contamination and a sequencing artifact, a later analysis dropped 592 nucleotide sequences that were highly shared and had low generation probability. In a later analysis, a clonal expansion index for each public chain was calculated from normalized within-repertoire ranks of inferred template counts. Generation probabilities in a later analysis came from a VDJ recombination model fitted to out-of-frame rearrangements, and those results were checked against IGoR. In a later analysis, hypergeometric tests were used to score TCR-TCR, TCR-HLA and TCR-CMV co-occurrence, with a repertoire-size bias correction applied to TCR pairs. To estimate false discovery rates, a later analysis permuted the HLA or CMV assignments 20 times. In a later analysis, co-occurring TCRs were grouped with DBSCAN, and TCRdist sequence similarity was added when clustering was performed within HLA-allele-positive subsets. Repertoires with fewer than 30,000 or more than 120,000 public chains were left out of co-occurrence clustering, as were four to six repertoires with anomalous nucleotide sharing. TCRdb re-hosts the immuneACCESS table, in-frame sequences only. Its copies lack some clones; in the studies checked, an unresolved V gene accounts for under half of them, and the cause for the rest is not known. For V, J and clone size, that table is used; D and trimming come from the DNA. This sample gives 100,000 to 150,000 clones in total; around 80% of them show up just once. Roughly 3.6% of the sample comes from the top ten.

The data are from a study of cytomegalovirus exposure and HLA in healthy donors (dated by TCRdb to about 2017). Study-wide context: According to an earlier analysis of a few hundred of the donors, 150 million to 200 million T cells yielded 117 million unique TCR beta sequences and approximately 300 Gb of sequence data. About 300 gigabases of sequencing data and approximately 80 million unique TCR sequences were included in an early release covering under 650 HLA-typed donors. Among the roughly 400 genotyped donors, around 81% belonged to the genetic ancestry cluster associated with self-reported Caucasian donors. The study aimed to test whether cataloging public T cell receptors could reveal signatures of past pathogen exposure. The T cell repertoires of 700 or so subjects were profiled by immunosequencing and related to cytomegalovirus serostatus. Besides the first cohort of 500 to 700 subjects, a separate validation cohort made up of about 120 different subjects was used. To predict cytomegalovirus infection status, the study combined high-throughput TCR immunosequencing, statistical association of individual TCRs with disease status, and machine learning. A later analysis re-examined previously published TCR beta repertoires from about 700 donors and added high-resolution HLA genotyping to investigate patterns of TCR occurrence. In the later analysis, no new phenotypic data were used to find candidate immune exposures; instead, reliance was placed on TCR beta sequences and their occurrence across donors. An earlier analysis of 587 of the donors used high-throughput TCR beta sequencing to judge whether each TCR beta V gene segment behaved as functional or pseudogenic. Donor age, sex, ethnicity and CMV serostatus were collected together with the repertoire data. In a later genetic analysis, genome-wide SNP genotypes for about 65% of the roughly 670 donors were used, and that subset was treated as a discovery cohort. All discovery cohort repertoires had been generated on a single sequencing platform. HLA typing covered class I and class II loci at four-digit resolution. Typing coverage differed by locus: A, B, C, DRB1 and DQB1 were typed in about 629-630 donors, DQA1 in 500 to 550, DPA1 in 600 to 610, and DPB1 in around 490. A few DR-DQ haplotypes were treated as single units for association and clustering because of strong linkage in the cohort. Across about 370 genotyped donors of the cohort, an average of about 240,000 unique TCR beta nucleotide sequences per donor were sequenced, and roughly a sixth of those sequences were non-productive. General findings and caveats noted by the study authors: Correlated functional status among segregating V segments might be attributable to linkage disequilibrium, but an unknown experimental factor could not be ruled out. Most TCR sequences were seen in very few donors, while some public TCRs were found in many individuals. Broadly in line with IMGT annotations, most TCR beta V segments showed up in productive rearrangements about 90% or about 30% of the time in an earlier analysis of about 500 of the donors. The study gave a list of under 200 TCR beta chains associated with cytomegalovirus. Because some donors lacked HLA typing at each locus, the association tests relied only on the typed subset. A few of the identified cytomegalovirus-associated TCR beta chains were confirmed in vitro to be specific for cytomegalovirus antigens. Compared with equally common non-associated chains, HLA-associated TCR beta chains in a later analysis were more clonally expanded and had lower generation probabilities. A later genetic analysis reported fewer N-insertions in productive TCRs among donors in an Asian-associated ancestry cluster than the approximately 670-donor mean. In a later genetic analysis, a missense DCLRE1C variant was associated with V-gene and J-gene trimming of TCR beta chains, and the association was replicated in an independent cohort. Roughly uniform sequencing depth across donors was assumed in presence/absence analyses, although this assumption may not hold. A cluster of highly shared sequence variants was judged likely to be a technical artifact of the sequencing pipeline. The cohort was sequenced for TCR beta chains only, and without alpha or paired-chain data the features that could be detected were limited. In a later analysis, TCR association rates were found to vary across HLA loci, with the most associated TCRs seen for DRB1 alleles and the fewest for HLA-C alleles. Assigning TCR associations to individual alleles was difficult when HLA alleles, especially DR and DQ, strongly co-occurred. Because the 87-base-pair reads could not distinguish some IMGT-functional V segments, including TRBV6-2 and TRBV6-3, those segments were excluded. The authors suggested that the approach could potentially be generalized to other disease states and immunological phenotypes. In a later analysis, most CMV-associated TCR beta chains were found to appear HLA-restricted, with HLA associations seemingly driven largely by CMV exposure. Several of the top co-occurrence clusters appeared to be linked to parvovirus B19, influenza, CMV and Epstein-Barr virus, according to a later analysis. Cytomegalovirus status was reported to be diagnosed by the classifier with high specificity and sensitivity in both the original and validation cohorts. A further reported finding was that TCR beta sequences accurately predicted the HLA-A and HLA-B alleles for most subjects in the first cohort. Because counts were too low, seventeen rarely observed V segments, including chromosome 9 orphons, were excluded from the earlier analysis of 587 of the donors. For the cohort, immune exposure information was limited to CMV serostatus. At a false discovery rate of 0.05, a later analysis linked 16,951 TCR beta sequences to specific HLA alleles.

From its cysteine to its phenylalanine, the CDR3 spans 14 amino acids. Here the CDR3 DNA is all that survives: 42 bases in frame from base 1. Trimming accounts for 3 bases at V and 4 bases at J, while the number of junction bases matched to no gene is 6. Taken from the germline V gene (reference sequence), the CDR1 and CDR2 loops are GTSNPN and SVGIG. The clonotype originates from a man younger than 45 in good health and CMV-seronegative. Sequenced: PBMCs. Rearrangement joined TRBV30 to TRBJ2-3, with 8 bases in between that match TRBD2. The CDR3 protein sequence reads: CAWSPAGAPDTQYF. The DNA sequence is given as TGTGCCTGGAGCCCAGCGGGAGCGCCAGATACGCAGTATTTT.